This TCR beta chain originates from a study of neurological immune-mediated disorders. This clonotype has ten or more counts. The target antigen is unknown. TCRdb recomputed calls from the 5' RACE reads with MiXCR, one row per CDR3 protein. The sample shows some 21,000 distinct CDR3 sequences, 5% to 7% of them seen only once. This CDR3 region has 15 residues. The V and J ends lost 5 bases and 8 bases respectively, with 21 bases between them. Looked up from germline, CDR1 is MNHEY and CDR2 is SMNVEV (reference sequence). Points from the study as a whole: No CDR3 amino acid sequences were shared by expanded clones across subjects, suggesting private repertoires in all groups.

This chain links TRBV27 with TRBJ1-2; D call uncertain. What was sequenced was CD8+ T cells from blood. The TCR comes from a man younger than 30 in good health. The CDR3 bases are TGTGCCAGCAGTCCTCTTCCGGTACTCCTTGGGGGCTACACCTTC. Translated: CASSPLPVLLGGYTF.